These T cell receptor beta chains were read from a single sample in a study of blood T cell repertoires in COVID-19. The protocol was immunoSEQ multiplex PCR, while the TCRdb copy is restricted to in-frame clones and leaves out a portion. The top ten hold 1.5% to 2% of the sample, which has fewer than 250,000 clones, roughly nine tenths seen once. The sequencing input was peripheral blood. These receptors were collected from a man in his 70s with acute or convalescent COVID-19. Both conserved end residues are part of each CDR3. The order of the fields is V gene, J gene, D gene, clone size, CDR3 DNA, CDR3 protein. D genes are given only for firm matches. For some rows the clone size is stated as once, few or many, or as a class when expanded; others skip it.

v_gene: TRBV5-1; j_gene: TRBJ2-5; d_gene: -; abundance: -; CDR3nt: TGCGCCAGCAGCTTGTCAGACAGGACGAAAGAGACCCAGTACTTC; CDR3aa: CASSLSDRTKETQYF
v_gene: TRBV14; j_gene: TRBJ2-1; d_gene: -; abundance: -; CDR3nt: TGTGCCAGCAGCCAGGTTGTGGGAGGCCTTGAGCAGTTCTTC; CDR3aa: CASSQVVGGLEQFF
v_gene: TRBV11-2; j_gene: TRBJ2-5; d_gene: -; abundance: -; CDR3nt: TGTGCCAGCAGCTCATTCGCGACTATCCAAGAGACCCAGTACTTC; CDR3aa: CASSSFATIQETQYF
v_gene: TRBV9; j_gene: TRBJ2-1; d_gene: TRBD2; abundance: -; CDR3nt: TGTGCCAGCAGCGTAGGGGTAGCGGGTTACAATGAGCAGTTCTTC; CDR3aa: CASSVGVAGYNEQFF
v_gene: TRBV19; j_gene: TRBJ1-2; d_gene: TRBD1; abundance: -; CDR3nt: TGTGCCAGTAGTCAATCCCCAGGGGGCGCGTATGGCTACACCTTC; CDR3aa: CASSQSPGGAYGYTF
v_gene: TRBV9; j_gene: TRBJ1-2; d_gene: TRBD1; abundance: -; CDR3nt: TGTGCCAGCAGCGCCGGACAGGCATATGGCTACACCTTC; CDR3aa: CASSAGQAYGYTF
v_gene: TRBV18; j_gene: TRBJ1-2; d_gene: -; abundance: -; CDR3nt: TGTGCCAGCTCACGGTTAAGGGGCTCGGATGGCTACACCTTC; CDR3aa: CASSRLRGSDGYTF
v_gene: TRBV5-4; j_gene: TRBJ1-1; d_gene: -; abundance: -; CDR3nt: TGTGCCAGCAGCTTGGCCAGGGAGGGAACTGAAGCTTTCTTT; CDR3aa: CASSLAREGTEAFF
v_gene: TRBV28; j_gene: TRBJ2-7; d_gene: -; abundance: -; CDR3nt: TGTGCCAGCAGACAGGGTCTCTACGAGCAGTACTTC; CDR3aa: CASRQGLYEQYF
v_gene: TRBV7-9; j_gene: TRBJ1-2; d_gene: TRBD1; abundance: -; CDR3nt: TGTGCCAGCAGCTTCACAGGGGGCACTAATGGCTACACCTTC; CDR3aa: CASSFTGGTNGYTF
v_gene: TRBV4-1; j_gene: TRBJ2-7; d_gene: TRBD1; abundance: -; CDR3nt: TGCGCCAGCAGTTATAGGACAGGGGCCGGTGAGCAGTACTTC; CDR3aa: CASSYRTGAGEQYF
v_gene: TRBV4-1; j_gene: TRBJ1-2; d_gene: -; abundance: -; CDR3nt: TGCGCCAGCAGCCAAGTAGGGGGAGACTATGGCTACACCTTC; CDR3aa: CASSQVGGDYGYTF
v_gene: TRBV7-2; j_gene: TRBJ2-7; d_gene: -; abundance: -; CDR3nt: TGTGCCAGCAGCTTAGCGACAGCTTCCTACGAGCAGTACTTC; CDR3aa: CASSLATASYEQYF
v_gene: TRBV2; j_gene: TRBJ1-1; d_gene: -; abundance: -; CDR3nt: TGTGCCAGCAGTGAAATACAGGCGAACACTGAAGCTTTCTTT; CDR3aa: CASSEIQANTEAFF
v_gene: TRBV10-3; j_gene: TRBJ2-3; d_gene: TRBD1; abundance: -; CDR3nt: TGTGCCATCAGACCGGACAGGGGAGGAGATACGCAGTATTTT; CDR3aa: CAIRPDRGGDTQYF
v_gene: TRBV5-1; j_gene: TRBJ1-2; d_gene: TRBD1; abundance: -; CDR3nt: TGCGCCAGCAGCTCACCGGGACAGGGAGGATATGGCTACACCTTC; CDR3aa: CASSSPGQGGYGYTF
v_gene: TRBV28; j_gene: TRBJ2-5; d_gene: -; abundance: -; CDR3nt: TGTGCCGCAGTGAGGAGCGGTAAAGAGACCCAGTACTTC; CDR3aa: CAAVRSGKETQYF
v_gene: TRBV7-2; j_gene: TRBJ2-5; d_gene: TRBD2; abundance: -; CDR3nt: TGTGCCAGCAGCTTAGATCGGGTAGCGGGCACGGAGACCCAGTACTTC; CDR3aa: CASSLDRVAGTETQYF
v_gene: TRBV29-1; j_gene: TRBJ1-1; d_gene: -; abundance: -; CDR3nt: TGCAGCGTTGATTTGCAGGGCTTGAACACTGAAGCTTTCTTT; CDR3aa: CSVDLQGLNTEAFF
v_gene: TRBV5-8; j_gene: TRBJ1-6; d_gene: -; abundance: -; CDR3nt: TGTGCCAGCAGCCACTACAGGATCCACTCCTATAATTCACCCCTCCACTTT; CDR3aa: CASSHYRIHSYNSPLHF
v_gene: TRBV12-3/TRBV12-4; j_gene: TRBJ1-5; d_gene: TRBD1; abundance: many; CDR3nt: TGTGCCAGCAGCAAAGGACAGGCGCAGCCCCAGCATTTT; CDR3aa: CASSKGQAQPQHF
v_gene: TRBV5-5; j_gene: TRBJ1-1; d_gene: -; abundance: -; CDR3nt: TGTGCCAGCAGCTCGGAGGCGAACACTGAAGCTTTCTTT; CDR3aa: CASSSEANTEAFF
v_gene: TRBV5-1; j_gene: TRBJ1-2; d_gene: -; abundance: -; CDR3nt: TGCGCCAGCAGCTTGGTGGCAGGGGATGTTGTTGGCTACACCTTC; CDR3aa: CASSLVAGDVVGYTF
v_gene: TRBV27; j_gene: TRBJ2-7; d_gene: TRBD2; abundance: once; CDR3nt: TGTGCCAGCGGACCGGGACTAGCGGGAGGGCTTAGAGCCTACGAGCAGTACTTC; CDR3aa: CASGPGLAGGLRAYEQYF
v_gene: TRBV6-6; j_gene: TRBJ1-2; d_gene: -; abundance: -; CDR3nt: TGTGCCAGCACCCCTCGGGGGGACAATGGCTACACCTTC; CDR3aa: CASTPRGDNGYTF
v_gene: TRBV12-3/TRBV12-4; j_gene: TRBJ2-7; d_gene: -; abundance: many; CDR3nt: TGTGCCAGCAGCCCCGGACAGAACGAGCAGTACTTC; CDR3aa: CASSPGQNEQYF
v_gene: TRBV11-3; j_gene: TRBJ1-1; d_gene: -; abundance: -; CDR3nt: TGTGCCAGCAGTAGACAGCCGAACACTGAAGCTTTCTTT; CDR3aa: CASSRQPNTEAFF
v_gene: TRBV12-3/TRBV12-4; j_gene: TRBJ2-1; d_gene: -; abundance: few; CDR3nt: TGTGCCAGCAGGCCCCAGGGTTTCGGCCCGCAGTTCTTC; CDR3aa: CASRPQGFGPQFF
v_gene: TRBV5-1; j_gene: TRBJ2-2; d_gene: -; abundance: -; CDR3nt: TGCGCCAGCAGTCGGAGTCCACCGAACACCGGGGAGCTGTTTTTT; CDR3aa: CASSRSPPNTGELFF
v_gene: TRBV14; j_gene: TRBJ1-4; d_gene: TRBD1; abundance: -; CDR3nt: TGTGCCAGCAGCCCAAGGACAGGGGGCTTTGAAAAACTGTTTTTT; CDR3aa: CASSPRTGGFEKLFF
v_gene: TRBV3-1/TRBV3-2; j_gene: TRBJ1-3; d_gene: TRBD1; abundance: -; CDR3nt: TGTGCCAGCAGCCGGGACAGCGCAGCCGGAAACACCATATATTTT; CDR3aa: CASSRDSAAGNTIYF
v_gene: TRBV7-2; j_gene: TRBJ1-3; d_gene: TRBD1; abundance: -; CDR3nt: TGTGCCAGCAGCTTTTCGGGGGCACAGGGGTCCGGAAACACCATATATTTT; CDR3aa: CASSFSGAQGSGNTIYF
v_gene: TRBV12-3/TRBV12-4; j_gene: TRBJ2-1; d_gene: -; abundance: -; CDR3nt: TGTGCCAGCAGTTTGGGGCCACTCGAGCAGTTCTTC; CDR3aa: CASSLGPLEQFF
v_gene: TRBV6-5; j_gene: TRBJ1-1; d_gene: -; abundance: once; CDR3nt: TGTGCCAGCAGTTACTCGGGACAACTGAACACTGAAGCTTTCTTT; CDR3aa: CASSYSGQLNTEAFF
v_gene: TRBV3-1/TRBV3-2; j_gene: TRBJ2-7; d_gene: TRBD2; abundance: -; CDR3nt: TGTGCCAGCAGCCAAGATAATCGGCTAGCGGGCTACGAGCAGTACTTC; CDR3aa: CASSQDNRLAGYEQYF
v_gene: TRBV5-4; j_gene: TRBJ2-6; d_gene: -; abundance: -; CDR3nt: TGTGCCAGCAGCTTGAACAGGGTGTCTCTGGGGGCCAACGTCCTGACTTTC; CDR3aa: CASSLNRVSLGANVLTF
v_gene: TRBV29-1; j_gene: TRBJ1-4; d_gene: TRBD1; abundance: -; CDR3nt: TGCAGCGTTTCGGGGGACAGGGCCGCAACTAATGAAAAACTGTTTTTT; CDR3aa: CSVSGDRAATNEKLFF
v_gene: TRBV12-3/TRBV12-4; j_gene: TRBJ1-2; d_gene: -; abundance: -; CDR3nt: TGTGCCAGCAGTTCCCACAGGGATGGCTACACCTTC; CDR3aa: CASSSHRDGYTF
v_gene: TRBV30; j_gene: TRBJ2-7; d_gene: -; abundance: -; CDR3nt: TGTGCCTGGTCCTCACAGTCAGATTATCCCTACGAGCAGTACTTC; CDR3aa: CAWSSQSDYPYEQYF
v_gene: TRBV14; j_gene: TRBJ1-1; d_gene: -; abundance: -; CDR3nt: TGTGCCAGCAGCCCGAAAAACAGCCAAGCTTTCTTT; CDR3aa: CASSPKNSQAFF
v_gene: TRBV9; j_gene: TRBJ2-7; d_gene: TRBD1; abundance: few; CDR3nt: TGTGCCAGCAGCGTATGTCTTGAGGATAGGACAGGAAAAACCTACGAGCAGTACTTC; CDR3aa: CASSVCLEDRTGKTYEQYF
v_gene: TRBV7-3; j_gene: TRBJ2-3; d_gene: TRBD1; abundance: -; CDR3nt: TGTGCCAGCAGCTTAAACCCGGGACAGACAGATACGCAGTATTTT; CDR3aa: CASSLNPGQTDTQYF
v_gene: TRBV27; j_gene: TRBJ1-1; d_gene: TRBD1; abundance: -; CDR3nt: TGTGCCAGCCTCCGGGACAGGGACTTTTCTGAAGCTTTCTTT; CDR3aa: CASLRDRDFSEAFF
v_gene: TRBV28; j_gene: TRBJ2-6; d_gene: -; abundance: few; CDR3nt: TGTGCCAGCAGTTTATGGAGGGCTGGGGCCAACGTCCTGACTTTC; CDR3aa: CASSLWRAGANVLTF
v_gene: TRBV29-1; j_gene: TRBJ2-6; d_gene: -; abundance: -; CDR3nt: TGCAGCGTTGGGCGAGGGGGGGCCGGGGCCAACGTCCTGACTTTC; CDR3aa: CSVGRGGAGANVLTF
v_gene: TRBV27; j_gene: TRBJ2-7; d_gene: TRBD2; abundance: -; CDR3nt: TGTGCCAGCAAACGGGAGACTAGCTATTACGAGCAGTACTTC; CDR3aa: CASKRETSYYEQYF
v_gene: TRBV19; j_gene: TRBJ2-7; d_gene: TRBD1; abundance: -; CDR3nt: TGTGCCAGCCGACAGGGGAACGAGCAGTACTTC; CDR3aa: CASRQGNEQYF
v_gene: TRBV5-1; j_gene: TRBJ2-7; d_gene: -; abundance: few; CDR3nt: TGCGCCAGCAGACCAACCCTAGCTACCTACGAGCAGTACTTC; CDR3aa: CASRPTLATYEQYF
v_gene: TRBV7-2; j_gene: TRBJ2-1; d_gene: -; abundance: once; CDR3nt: TGTGCCAGCAGCTTAGGTCCCGGGACTGTTAGCTCCTACAATGAGCAGTTCTTC; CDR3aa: CASSLGPGTVSSYNEQFF
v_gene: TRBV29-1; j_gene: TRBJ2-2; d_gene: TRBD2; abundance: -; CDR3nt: TGCAGCGTCAGACTAGCGGGAGGTCACGGGGAGCTGTTTTTT; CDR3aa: CSVRLAGGHGELFF
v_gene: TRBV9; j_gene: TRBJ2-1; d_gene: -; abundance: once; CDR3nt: TGTGCCAGCAGCGCGTTGCCAGGGTCCCGAAGGGGAAATGAGCAGTTCTTC; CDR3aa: CASSALPGSRRGNEQFF
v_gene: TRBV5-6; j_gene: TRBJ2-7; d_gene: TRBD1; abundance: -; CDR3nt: TGTGCCAGCAGCTACAGAGGGGGCCTCCCCTACGAGCAGTACTTC; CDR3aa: CASSYRGGLPYEQYF
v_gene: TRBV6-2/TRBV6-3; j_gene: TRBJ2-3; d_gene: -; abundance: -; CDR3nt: TGTGCCAGCAGTTACCAGAGCGCCACAGATACGCAGTATTTT; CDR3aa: CASSYQSATDTQYF
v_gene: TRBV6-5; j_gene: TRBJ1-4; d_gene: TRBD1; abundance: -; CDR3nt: TGTGCCAGCAGGGACAGGGGCCGTTCATGGGAAAAACTGTTTTTT; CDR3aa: CASRDRGRSWEKLFF